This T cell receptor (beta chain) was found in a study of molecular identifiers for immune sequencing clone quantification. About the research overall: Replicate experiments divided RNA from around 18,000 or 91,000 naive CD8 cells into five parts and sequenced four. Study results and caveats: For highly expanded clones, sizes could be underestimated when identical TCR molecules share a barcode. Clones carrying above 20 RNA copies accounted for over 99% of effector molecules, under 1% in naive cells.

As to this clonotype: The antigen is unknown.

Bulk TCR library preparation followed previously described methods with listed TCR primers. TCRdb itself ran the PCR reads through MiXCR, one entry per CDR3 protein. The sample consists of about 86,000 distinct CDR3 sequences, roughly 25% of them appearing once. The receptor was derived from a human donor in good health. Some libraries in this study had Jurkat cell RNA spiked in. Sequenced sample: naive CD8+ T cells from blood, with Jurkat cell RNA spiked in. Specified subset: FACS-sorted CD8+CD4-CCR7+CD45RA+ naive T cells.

The CDR3 here is CASSINKQFNTEAFF. DNA for the CDR3: TGTGCCAGTAGTATCAACAAGCAGTTTAACACTGAAGCTTTCTTT. The gene calls are TRBV19 and TRBJ1-1; D call uncertain. The CDR3 is 15 amino acids. The germline gives CDR1 LNHDA, CDR2 SQIVND (reference sequence). The V end lost 3 bases, the J end lost 2 bases, and 13 bases lay between the germline ends.